This entry is about one TCR beta chain. Its antigen is not known. The data stem from a study of cytomegalovirus exposure and HLA in healthy donors. Study at large: Genotyping showed roughly 76% of hundreds of donors falling in the Caucasian-associated ancestry cluster. Study conclusions and caveats: A few chains linked to CMV were shown in vitro to be specific for CMV antigens. Per a prior analysis, the majority of TCR beta V segments were productive roughly 87% or roughly 30% of the time.

Amplification used 60 Vbeta primers and 13 Jbeta primers. In the authors' methods: An analysis that came later counted tens of millions of unique TCR beta chains, 9 million to 12 million shared. Measured with immunoSEQ multiplex PCR; TCRdb has only the in-frame clones, and not every one. The V and J calls and the clone size are those of that table, but D and trimming were determined from the DNA. The data contain about 130,000 clones, about 75% of them singletons. Trimming took 0 bases from V and 3 from J; bases not matched to a gene: 1. The germline CDR1 and CDR2 sequences are LNHNV and YYDKDF (reference sequence). The CDR3 extends over 14 amino acids.

The sample taken for sequencing was PBMCs. This clonotype was obtained from a woman aged 40-49 years in good health and CMV-seronegative. This chain links TRBV15 with TRBJ1-2, with 7 bases fitting TRBD1. The DNA of the CDR3 is TGTGCCACCAGCAGAGATCAGGGGGACTATGGCTACACCTTC. It is translated as CATSRDQGDYGYTF.